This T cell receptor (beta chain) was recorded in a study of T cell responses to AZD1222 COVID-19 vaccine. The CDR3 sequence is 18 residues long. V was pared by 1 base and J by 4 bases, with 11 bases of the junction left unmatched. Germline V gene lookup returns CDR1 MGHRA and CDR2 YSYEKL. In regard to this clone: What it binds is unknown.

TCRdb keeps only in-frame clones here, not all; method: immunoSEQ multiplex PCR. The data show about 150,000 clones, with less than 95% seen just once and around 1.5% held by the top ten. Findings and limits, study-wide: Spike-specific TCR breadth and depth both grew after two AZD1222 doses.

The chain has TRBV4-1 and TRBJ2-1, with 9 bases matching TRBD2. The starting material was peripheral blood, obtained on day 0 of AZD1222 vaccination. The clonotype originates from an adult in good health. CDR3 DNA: TGCGCCAGCAGCCAAGGGTCCCTAGCGGGACTCCCTTACAATGAGCAGTTCTTC. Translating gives CASSQGSLAGLPYNEQFF.